A single sample gave rise to the 23 T cell receptor beta chains below, sequenced in a study of tumor and adjacent non-tumor tissue in lung cancer. No cell sorting was done before RNA was extracted from the tissue. This non-tumor lung sample came from over 3 cm beyond the tumor edge. TCRbeta libraries were built with three rounds of nested PCR, modified from ARM-PCR. One entry per CDR3 protein results from TCRdb running MiXCR on the multiplex PCR reads. Seen here are tens of thousands of distinct CDR3 sequences, about 63% observed once, and the top ten hold about 30%. The sequencing sample was made of distant non-tumor lung tissue. These receptors all stem from a man aged 65 to 79 with non-small cell lung cancer.

In the case of this clonotype: Mismatch with germline at one junction end may stem from a read error. The chain joins TRBV6-1 to TRBJ1-6, with no clear D. Germline CDR1 and CDR2: MNHNS and SASEGT. The CDR3 sequence is 14 residues long. CDR3 DNA: TGTGCCTGCAGTTCTACCGCCTATAATTCACCCCTCCACTTT. Protein sequence: CACSSTAYNSPLHF.

The chain employs TRBV12-3 or TRBV12-4 and TRBJ1-4, with D hard to call. This CDR3 has 15 amino acids. V was clipped by 4 bases and J by 0 bases, with 9 bases between them. The CDR3 loop reads CASSSTTATNEKLFF. In DNA, the CDR3 is TGTGCCAGCAGTTCCACAACCGCAACTAATGAAAAACTGTTTTTT.

A word on this clonotype: The junction differs from germline at one of its ends, possibly a read error. The CDR3 sequence is CVSTPTGRETRYF. The CDR3 DNA reads as TGTGTCAGCACTCCGACGGGGAGGGAGACCCGGTACTTC. The J gene is TRBJ2-5, the V gene TRBV12-3 or TRBV12-4; 7 bases match TRBD2. This CDR3 has 13 residues.

To note about this clonotype: A read error may produce the germline difference seen at one junction end. This chain connects TRBV4-1 to TRBJ2-5; 15 bases match TRBD2. The CDR3 consists of 15 residues. The V gene's germline CDR1 is MGHRA and CDR2 YSYEKL. CDR3 DNA: TGTGCCAGCAGCCGGACTAGCGGGGGGGCGGAGACCCAGTACTTC. It is translated as CASSRTSGGAETQYF.

On this clonotype: At one end, the junction sequence differs from germline, possibly due to a read error. The CDR3 nucleotides read TGTACCAGCAGCTTAGAGGGGACAGGGTTTGGGGATGAGCAGTCCTTC. Residues: CTSSLEGTGFGDEQSF. This chain connects TRBV11-3 to TRBJ2-1; 9 bases are a match to TRBD1. This CDR3 is built from 16 residues. CDR1 is SGHNT, CDR2 YENEEA, per germline.

To note about this clonotype: Because it lacks the conserved phenylalanine or tryptophan at the end, this CDR3 is likely a read error. This chain joins TRBV11-2 and TRBJ2-5, with 7 bases matching TRBD2. V was clipped by 4 bases and J by 1 base; unmatched bases: 3. The CDR3 covers 14 residues. CDR1 SGHAT and CDR2 FQNNGV come from the germline V gene. In nucleotides, the CDR3 is TGTGCCAGCAGCTCCTGGGGGGGCCAAGAGACCCAGTACCTT. This translates into CASSSWGGQETQYL.

This clonotype was observed at least ten times. The gene calls are TRBV14 and TRBJ2-1, with 7 bases aligning to TRBD2. Germline CDR1 SGHDN, CDR2 FVKESK. The CDR3 has 14 residues. With V trimmed by 2 bases and J by 14 bases, 12 bases remained unmatched. For the CDR3, the DNA is TGTGCCAGCAGCCAATACGGCCCGGCGGGAGCCGAGTTCTTC. This gives the protein CASSQYGPAGAEFF. Together with reference TRBV14 and TRBJ2-1, the CDR3 gives the full variable domain: EAGVTQFPSHSVIEKGQTVTLRCDPISGHDNLYWYRRVMGKEIKFLLHFVKESKQDESGMPNNRFLAERTGGTYSTLKVQPAELEDSGVYFCASSQYGPAGAEFFGPGTRLTVL.

About this clonotype: The junction differs from germline at one of its ends, possibly a read error. The chain links TRBV11-2 to TRBJ2-2; 7 bases line up with TRBD1. This CDR3 region has 16 residues. Looked up from germline, CDR1 is SGHAT and CDR2 is FQNNGV. The CDR3 protein is CASSPQGTLFARDLFF. CDR3 DNA: TGTGCCAGCAGCCCACAGGGGACGTTGTTCGCCCGGGACCTGTTTTTT.

As regards this clonotype: This may arise from a read error, as a much more abundant clone is one base away. This chain uses TRBV7-3 with TRBJ2-2; D may be TRBD1 (5 bases). CDR3 length: 14 amino acids. Germline-derived CDR1 and CDR2 are SGHTA and FQGTGA. V lost 5 bases and J 4 bases, leaving 11 bases between the germline ends. The CDR3 DNA is TGTGCCAGCAGCGTAGACAGATCCACCGGGGAGCTGTTTTTT. This gives the protein CASSVDRSTGELFF.

This chain joins TRBV11-2 and TRBJ2-7; 9 positions match TRBD2. V lost 5 bases, J lost 13 bases, and 18 bases stayed unmatched. Germline CDR1 is SGHAT and CDR2 is FQNNGV. The CDR3 is made up of 15 amino acids. The CDR3 sequence is CASSPPLAGVVEEYF. DNA of the CDR3: TGTGCCAGCAGCCCACCCTTAGCGGGAGTAGTCGAGGAATACTTC.

The chain combines TRBV20-1 with TRBJ2-7; D is unclear. Germline V gene sequence: CDR1 DFQATT, CDR2 SNEGSKA (reference sequence). The CDR3 is 11 amino acids. Trimming left V 2 bases short and J 7 bases short, with 9 bases between. Here the CDR3 reads CSARPLDEQYF. CDR3 nucleotides: TGCAGTGCTAGACCCCTCGATGAGCAGTACTTC.

The CDR3 loop is CASSDHRDRIYEQYF. The DNA of the CDR3 is TGTGCCAGCAGTGATCACCGGGACAGGATCTACGAGCAGTACTTC. This rearrangement joins TRBV6-1 to TRBJ2-7, with 8 bases aligning to TRBD1. Trimming at V came to 3 bases and at J to 3 bases, leaving 7 bases not matched to a gene. CDR3 size: 15 residues. Germline assignment: CDR1 MNHNS and CDR2 SASEGT.

In this sample, this clonotype turned up many times. The V and J genes are TRBV24-1 and TRBJ2-7, with 9 bases identical to TRBD1. Trimming took 3 bases from V and 6 from J; bases not matched to a gene: 8. CDR1 and CDR2 (germline): KGHDR, SFDVKD. The CDR3 extends over 15 amino acids. DNA of the CDR3: TGTGCCACCAGTGATCCCGGGACAGGGCCGGGCGAGCAGTACTTC. Amino acid sequence: CATSDPGTGPGEQYF.

On this clonotype itself: An end of the junction does not agree with germline; a read error may underlie this. The chain couples TRBV19 to TRBJ2-3, with D perhaps TRBD1 (5 bases). The CDR3 length is 13 residues. Per the germline V gene, CDR1 is LNHDA and CDR2 is SQIVND (reference sequence). As DNA, the CDR3 is TGTGCCAGTAGGCCAGACAGCACATATACGCAGTATTTT. Protein product: CASRPDSTYTQYF.

Concerning this clonotype: The junction and the germline gene differ at one end; a read error may be behind it. V is TRBV29-1 and J is TRBJ2-1; a weak D match, TRBD1 (5 bases). The CDR3 loop spans 12 amino acids. The germline V gene encodes CDR1 SQVTM and CDR2 ANQGSEA. This CDR3 is CSHRPGHYERFF. The DNA of the CDR3 is TGCAGCCACAGGCCGGGTCACTATGAGCGGTTCTTC.

By proportion, this clonotype is medium-sized. V gene TRBV11-2 combines with J gene TRBJ2-3; 7 nucleotides line up with TRBD1. Germline assignment: CDR1 SGHAT and CDR2 FQNNGV. The V and J ends lost 4 bases and 2 bases, in that order; junction bases with no gene match: 6. The CDR3 has 15 residues. The CDR3: CASSSTGSPTDTQYF. The CDR3 nucleotides are TGTGCCAGCAGCTCGACAGGGTCCCCCACAGATACGCAGTATTTT.

This clonotype was recorded many times. The V call is TRBV5-4, the J call TRBJ1-6; 9 bases are shared with TRBD1. V lost 3 bases to trimming and J lost 5 bases; unmatched junction nucleotides: 0. This CDR3 contains 14 residues. Germline loops: CDR1 SGHNT, CDR2 YYREEE (reference sequence). CDR3 loop: CASSWTGDNSPLHF. The CDR3 region has the DNA TGTGCCAGCAGCTGGACAGGGGATAATTCACCCCTCCACTTT.

The V call is TRBV11-2, the J call TRBJ2-7, with D tentatively TRBD1 (5 bases). V was shortened by 4 bases and J by 3 bases, with 13 bases between the two germline ends. Germline V gene sequence: CDR1 SGHAT, CDR2 FQNNGV. The CDR3 is 14 residues long. This CDR3 reads CASSSRDRSYEQYF. The CDR3 region has the DNA TGTGCCAGCAGCTCAAGAGACAGAAGCTACGAGCAGTACTTC.

The CDR3 region has the DNA TGTGCCAGCAGTTTCAGGGGGGGAGCTAACTATGGCTACACCTTC. It yields the protein CASSFRGGANYGYTF. This chain joins TRBV6-2 or TRBV6-3 and TRBJ1-2; 7 nucleotides agree with TRBD1. The V gene's germline CDR1 is MNHEY and CDR2 SVGEGT. This CDR3 is built from 15 residues. The V segment lost 4 bases and the J segment 0 bases; nucleotides outside the gene matches: 5.

Note on this clonotype: At one of its ends the junction is not consistent with the germline gene, which may arise from a read error. This chain connects TRBV11-2 to TRBJ2-2; D is ambiguous. Germline CDR1 SGHAT, CDR2 FQNNGV. The CDR3 loop spans 16 amino acids. CDR3 amino acids: CVSSTPETGLTWELFF. The DNA of the CDR3 is TGTGTCAGCAGCACCCCTGAAACGGGCCTCACCTGGGAGCTGTTTTTT.

V gene TRBV7-8 combines with J gene TRBJ2-5; 14 nucleotides align to TRBD2. This CDR3 has 20 amino acids. Losses at the gene ends were 5 bases for V and 5 bases for J; bases not matched to a gene: 19. The germline CDR1 and CDR2 sequences are SGHVS and FQNEAQ. The CDR3 sequence: CASSLMAPGLAGVAGETQYF. CDR3 DNA: TGTGCCAGCAGCCTAATGGCACCGGGACTAGCGGGAGTCGCGGGGGAGACCCAGTACTTC.

The rearrangement links TRBV6-5 to TRBJ2-1; 8 bases are a match to TRBD2. CDR3 length equals 16 residues. V trimming: 2 bases; J trimming: 10 bases; junction bases outside the gene matches: 13. Germline CDR1 is MNHEY and CDR2 is SVGAGI. CDR3: CASSYVWVAGSNEQFF. CDR3 nucleotide sequence: TGTGCCAGCAGTTACGTCTGGGTAGCGGGGTCCAACGAGCAGTTCTTC.

This clonotype was counted many times. CDR3 region: CASSLGQDTEAFF. For the CDR3, the DNA is TGCGCCAGCAGCTTGGGACAAGACACTGAAGCTTTCTTT. The V gene is TRBV5-1, the J gene TRBJ1-1; D not resolved. This CDR3 spans 13 amino acids. Trimming took off 0 bases at V and 3 bases at J, with 6 bases between the two ends. From germline, CDR1 is SGHRS and CDR2 YFSETQ. Variable domain in full (rest from reference TRBV5-1 and TRBJ1-1): KAGVTQTPRYLIKTRGQQVTLSCSPISGHRSVSWYQQTPGQGLQFLFEYFSETQRNKGNFPGRFSGRQFSNSRSEMNVSTLELGDSALYLCASSLGQDTEAFFGQGTRLTVV.